The source of this TCR beta chain is a study of blood T cell repertoires in COVID-19. Germline CDR1 reads MGHRA; CDR2 reads YSYEKL. After removal of 4 bases from V and 9 bases from J, the junction contained 14 bases not matched to a gene. CDR3 length: 16 residues. Assay used: immunoSEQ multiplex PCR; TCRdb lists only in-frame clones, some missing. The data show about 170,000 clones, with around 87% seen just once and roughly 3.9% held by the top ten. This chain joins TRBV4-1 and TRBJ1-5; TRBD1 agrees at 8 bases. This clonotype was obtained from a young man with active or convalescent COVID-19. Input material: peripheral blood. The CDR3 nucleotides read TGCGCCAGCAGCCCACGCCCGGACAGGGTGACGTCGCCCCAGCATTTT. Its protein product is CASSPRPDRVTSPQHF.